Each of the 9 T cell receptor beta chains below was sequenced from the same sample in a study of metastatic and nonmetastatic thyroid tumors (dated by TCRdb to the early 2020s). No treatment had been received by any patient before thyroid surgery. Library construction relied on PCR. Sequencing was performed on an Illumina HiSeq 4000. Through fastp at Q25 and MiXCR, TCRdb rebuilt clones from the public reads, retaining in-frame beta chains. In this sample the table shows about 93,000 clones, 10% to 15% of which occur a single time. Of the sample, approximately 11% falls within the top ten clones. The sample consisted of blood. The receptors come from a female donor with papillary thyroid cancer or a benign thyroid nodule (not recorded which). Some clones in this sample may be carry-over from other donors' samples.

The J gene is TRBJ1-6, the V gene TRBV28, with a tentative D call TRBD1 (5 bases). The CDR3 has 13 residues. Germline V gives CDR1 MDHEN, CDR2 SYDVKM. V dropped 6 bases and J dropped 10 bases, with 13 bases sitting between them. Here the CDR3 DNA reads TGTGCCAGCAGCCTTACAGGAATATCACCCCTCCACTTT. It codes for CASSLTGISPLHF.

This CDR3 reads CASTAAGPNNEQFF. The CDR3 nucleotides read TGTGCCAGCACGGCGGCAGGTCCCAACAATGAGCAGTTCTTC. The chain joins TRBV7-2 to TRBJ2-1; no definite D call. Trimming took off 7 bases at V and 5 bases at J, with 15 bases between the two ends. Germline lookup yields CDR1 SGHTA and CDR2 FQGNSA. The CDR3 sequence is 14 residues long.

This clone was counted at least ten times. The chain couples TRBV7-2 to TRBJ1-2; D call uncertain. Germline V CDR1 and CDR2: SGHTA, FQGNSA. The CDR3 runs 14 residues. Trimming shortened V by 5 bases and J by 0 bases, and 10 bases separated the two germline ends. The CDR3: CASSPTSANYGYTF. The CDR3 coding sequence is TGTGCCAGCAGCCCCACTTCAGCTAACTATGGCTACACCTTC.

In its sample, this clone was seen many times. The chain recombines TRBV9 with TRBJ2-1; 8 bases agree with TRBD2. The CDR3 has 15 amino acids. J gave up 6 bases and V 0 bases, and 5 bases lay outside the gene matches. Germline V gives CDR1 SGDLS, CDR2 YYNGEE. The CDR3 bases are TGTGCCAGCAGCGTAGGCAGCGGGAGTTTCAATGAGCAGTTCTTC. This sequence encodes CASSVGSGSFNEQFF. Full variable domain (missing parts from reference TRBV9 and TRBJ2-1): DSGVTQTPKHLITATGQRVTLRCSPRSGDLSVYWYQQSLDQGLQFLIQYYNGEERAKGNILERFSAQQFPDLHSELNLSSLELGDSALYFCASSVGSGSFNEQFFGPGTRLTVL.

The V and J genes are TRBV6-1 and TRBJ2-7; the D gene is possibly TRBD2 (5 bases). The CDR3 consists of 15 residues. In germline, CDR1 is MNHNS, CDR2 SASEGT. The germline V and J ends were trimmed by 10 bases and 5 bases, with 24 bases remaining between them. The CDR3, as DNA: TGTGCCATCACCCCCACGGGGTCAGTGGTACACGAGCAGTACTTC. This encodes CAITPTGSVVHEQYF.

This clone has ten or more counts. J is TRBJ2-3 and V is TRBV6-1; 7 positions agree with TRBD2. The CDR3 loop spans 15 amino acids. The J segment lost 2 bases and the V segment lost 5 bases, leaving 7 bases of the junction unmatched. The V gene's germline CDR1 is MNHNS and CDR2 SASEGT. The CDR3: CASSSGGSDTDTQYF. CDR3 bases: TGTGCCAGCAGTTCGGGCGGGAGTGACACAGATACGCAGTATTTT.

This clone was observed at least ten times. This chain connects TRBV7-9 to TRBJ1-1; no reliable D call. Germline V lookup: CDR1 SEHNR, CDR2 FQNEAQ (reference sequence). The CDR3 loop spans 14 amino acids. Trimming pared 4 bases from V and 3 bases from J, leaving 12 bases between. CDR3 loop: CASSSGVWDTEAFF. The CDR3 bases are TGTGCCAGCAGCTCTGGAGTTTGGGACACTGAAGCTTTCTTT.

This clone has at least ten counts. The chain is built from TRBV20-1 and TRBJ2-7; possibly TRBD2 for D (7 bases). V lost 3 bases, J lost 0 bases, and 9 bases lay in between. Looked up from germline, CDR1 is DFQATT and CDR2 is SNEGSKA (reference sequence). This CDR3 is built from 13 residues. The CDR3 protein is CSARGGGSYEQYF. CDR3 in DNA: TGCAGTGCTAGGGGAGGGGGCTCCTACGAGCAGTACTTC.

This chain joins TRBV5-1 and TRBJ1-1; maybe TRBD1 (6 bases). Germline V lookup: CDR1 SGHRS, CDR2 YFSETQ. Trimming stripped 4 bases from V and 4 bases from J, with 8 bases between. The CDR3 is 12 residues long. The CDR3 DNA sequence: TGCGCCAGCAGCCCGGGGGCCACTGAAGCTTTCTTT. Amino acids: CASSPGATEAFF.